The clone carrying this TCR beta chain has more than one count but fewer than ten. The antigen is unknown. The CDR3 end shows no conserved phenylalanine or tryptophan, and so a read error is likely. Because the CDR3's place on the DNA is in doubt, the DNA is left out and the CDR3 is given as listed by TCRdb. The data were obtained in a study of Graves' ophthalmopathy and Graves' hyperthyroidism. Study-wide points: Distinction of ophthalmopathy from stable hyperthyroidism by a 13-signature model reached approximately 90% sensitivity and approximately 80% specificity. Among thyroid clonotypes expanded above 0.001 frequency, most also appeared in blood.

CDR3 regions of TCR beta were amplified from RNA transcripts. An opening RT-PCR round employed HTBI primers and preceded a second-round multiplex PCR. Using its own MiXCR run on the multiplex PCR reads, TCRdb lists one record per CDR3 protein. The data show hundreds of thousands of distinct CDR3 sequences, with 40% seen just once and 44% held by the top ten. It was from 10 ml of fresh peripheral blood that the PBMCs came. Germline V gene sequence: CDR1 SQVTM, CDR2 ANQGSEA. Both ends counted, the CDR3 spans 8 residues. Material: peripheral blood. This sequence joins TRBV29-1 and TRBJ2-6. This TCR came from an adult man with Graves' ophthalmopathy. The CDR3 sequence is CSVEGRTS.